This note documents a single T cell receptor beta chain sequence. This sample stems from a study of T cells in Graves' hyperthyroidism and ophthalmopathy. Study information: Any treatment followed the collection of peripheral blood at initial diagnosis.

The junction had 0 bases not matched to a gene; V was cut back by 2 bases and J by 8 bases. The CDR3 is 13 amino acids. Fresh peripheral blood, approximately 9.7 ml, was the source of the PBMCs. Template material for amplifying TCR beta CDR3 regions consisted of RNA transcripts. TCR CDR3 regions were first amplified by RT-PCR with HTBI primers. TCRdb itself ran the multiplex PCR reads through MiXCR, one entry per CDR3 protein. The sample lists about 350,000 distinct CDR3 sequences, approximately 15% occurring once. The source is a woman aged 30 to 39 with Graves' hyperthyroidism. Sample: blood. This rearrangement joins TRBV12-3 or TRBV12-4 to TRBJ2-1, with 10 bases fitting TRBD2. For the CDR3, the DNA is TGTGCCAGCAGTTTACTAGCGGGAGATGAGCAGTTCTTC. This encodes CASSLLAGDEQFF.